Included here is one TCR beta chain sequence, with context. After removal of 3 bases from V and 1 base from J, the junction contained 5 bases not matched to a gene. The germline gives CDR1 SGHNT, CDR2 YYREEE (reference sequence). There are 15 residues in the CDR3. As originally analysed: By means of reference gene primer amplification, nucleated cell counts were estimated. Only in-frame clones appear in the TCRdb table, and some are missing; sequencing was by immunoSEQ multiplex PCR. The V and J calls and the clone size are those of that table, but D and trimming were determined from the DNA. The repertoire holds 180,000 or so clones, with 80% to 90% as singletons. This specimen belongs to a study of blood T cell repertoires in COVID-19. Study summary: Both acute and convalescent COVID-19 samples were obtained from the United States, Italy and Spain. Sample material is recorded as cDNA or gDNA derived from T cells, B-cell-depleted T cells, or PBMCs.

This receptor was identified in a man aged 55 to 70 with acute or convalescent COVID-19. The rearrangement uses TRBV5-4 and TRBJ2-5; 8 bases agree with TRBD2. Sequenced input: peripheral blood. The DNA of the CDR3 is TGTGCCAGCAGCTGGGGCACTAGCGGCCAAGAGACCCAGTACTTC. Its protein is CASSWGTSGQETQYF.